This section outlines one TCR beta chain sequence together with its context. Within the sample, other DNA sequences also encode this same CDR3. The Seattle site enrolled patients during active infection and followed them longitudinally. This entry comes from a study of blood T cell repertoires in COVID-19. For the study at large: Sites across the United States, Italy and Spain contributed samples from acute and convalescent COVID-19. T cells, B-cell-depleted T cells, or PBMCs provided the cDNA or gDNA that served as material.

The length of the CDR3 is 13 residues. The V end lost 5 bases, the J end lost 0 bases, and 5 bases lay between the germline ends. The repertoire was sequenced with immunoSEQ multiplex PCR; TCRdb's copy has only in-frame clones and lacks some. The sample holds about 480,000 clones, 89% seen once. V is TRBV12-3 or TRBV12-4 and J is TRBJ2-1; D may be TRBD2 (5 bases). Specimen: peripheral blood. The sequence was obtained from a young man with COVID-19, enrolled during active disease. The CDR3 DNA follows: TGTGCCAGCAGTCGGGGCTCCTACAATGAGCAGTTCTTC. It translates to CASSRGSYNEQFF.